This T cell receptor (beta chain) appears in the sequencing data of a study of T cell responses to AZD1222 COVID-19 vaccine. Germline assignment: CDR1 MNHEY and CDR2 SVGEGT. V dropped 2 bases and J dropped 6 bases, with 14 bases sitting between them. This CDR3 spans 15 amino acids. This clone was counted a single time. TCRdb's table, derived via immunoSEQ multiplex PCR, lists solely in-frame clones and lacks some. The sample comprises 200,000 to 300,000 clones, 80% to 95% of which are singletons, and 0.5% to 0.7% rests with the top ten. The V and J genes are TRBV6-2 or TRBV6-3 and TRBJ2-1, with D perhaps assigned TRBD1 or TRBD2 (5 bases each). The sequenced sample was peripheral blood, obtained on day 0 of AZD1222 vaccination. The TCR comes from an adult in good health. The CDR3 DNA reads TGTGCCAGCAGTTACGGGGCGGGTAGTTCCAATGAGCAGTTCTTC. It translates to CASSYGAGSSNEQFF.